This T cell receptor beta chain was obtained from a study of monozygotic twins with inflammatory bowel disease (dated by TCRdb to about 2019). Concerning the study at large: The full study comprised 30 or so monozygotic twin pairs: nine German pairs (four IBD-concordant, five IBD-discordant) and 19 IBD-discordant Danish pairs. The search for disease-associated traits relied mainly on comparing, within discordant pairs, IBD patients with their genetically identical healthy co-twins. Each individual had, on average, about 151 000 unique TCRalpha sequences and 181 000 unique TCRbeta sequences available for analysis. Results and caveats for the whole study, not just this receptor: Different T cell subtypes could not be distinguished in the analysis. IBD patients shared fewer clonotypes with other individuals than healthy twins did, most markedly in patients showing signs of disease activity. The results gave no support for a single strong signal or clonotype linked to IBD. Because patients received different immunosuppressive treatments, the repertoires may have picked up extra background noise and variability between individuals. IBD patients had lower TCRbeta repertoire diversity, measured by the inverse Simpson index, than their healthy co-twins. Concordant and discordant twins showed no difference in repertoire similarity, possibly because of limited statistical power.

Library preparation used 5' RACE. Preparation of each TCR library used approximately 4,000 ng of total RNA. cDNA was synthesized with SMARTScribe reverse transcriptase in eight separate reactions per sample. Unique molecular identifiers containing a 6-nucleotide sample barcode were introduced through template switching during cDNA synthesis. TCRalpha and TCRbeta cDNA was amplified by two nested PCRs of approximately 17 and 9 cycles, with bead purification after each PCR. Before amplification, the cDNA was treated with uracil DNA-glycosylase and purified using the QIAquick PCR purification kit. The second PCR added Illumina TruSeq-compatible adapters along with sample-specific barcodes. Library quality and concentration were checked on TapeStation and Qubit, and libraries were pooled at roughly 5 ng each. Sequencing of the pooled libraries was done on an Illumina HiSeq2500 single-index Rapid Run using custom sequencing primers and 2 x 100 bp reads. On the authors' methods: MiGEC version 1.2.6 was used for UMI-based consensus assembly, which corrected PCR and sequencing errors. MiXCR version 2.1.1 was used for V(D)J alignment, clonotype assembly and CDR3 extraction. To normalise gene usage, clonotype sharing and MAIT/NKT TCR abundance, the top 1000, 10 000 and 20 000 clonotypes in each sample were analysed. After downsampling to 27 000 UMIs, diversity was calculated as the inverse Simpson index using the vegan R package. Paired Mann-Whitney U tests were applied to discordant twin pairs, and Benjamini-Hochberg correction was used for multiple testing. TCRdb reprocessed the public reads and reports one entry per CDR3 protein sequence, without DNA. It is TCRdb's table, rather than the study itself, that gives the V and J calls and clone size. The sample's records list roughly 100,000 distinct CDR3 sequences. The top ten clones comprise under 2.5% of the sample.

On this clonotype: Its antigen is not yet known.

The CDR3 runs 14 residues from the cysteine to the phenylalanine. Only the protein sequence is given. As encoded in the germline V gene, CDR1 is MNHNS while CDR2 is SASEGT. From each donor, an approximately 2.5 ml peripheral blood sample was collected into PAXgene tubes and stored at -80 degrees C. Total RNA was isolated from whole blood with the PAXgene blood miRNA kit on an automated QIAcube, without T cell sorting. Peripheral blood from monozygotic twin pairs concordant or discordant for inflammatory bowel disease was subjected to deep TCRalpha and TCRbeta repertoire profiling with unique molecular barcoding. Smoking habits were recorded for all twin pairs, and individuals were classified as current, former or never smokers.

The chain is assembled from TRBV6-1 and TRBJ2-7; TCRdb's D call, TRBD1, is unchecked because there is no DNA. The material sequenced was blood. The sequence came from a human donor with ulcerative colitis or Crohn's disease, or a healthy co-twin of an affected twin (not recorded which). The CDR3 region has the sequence CASRLSGTGTAQYF.